The entry that follows covers one TCR beta chain sequence. The clone's antigen remains unknown. Base-call qualities are not available, and no considerably larger clone is one nucleotide away. The CDR3 regions of human TCRbeta chains were analyzed by immunosequencing. The authors processed their data as follows. TCRs in the repertoires were compared against a reference library of SARS-CoV-2-specific TCRs that had been generated with the MIRA antigen-specificity platform. Breadth was defined as the fraction of unique TCRs that were SARS-CoV-2-associated. Depth was defined as the fraction of total T cells that were SARS-CoV-2-associated. Using the MIRA data, each spike-specific TCR was assigned both to the spike region to which the TCR was reactive and to a CD4 or CD8 class. Log10-transformed breadth and depth values were compared by one-way ANOVA with Sidak's multiple comparisons tests. This is the immuneACCESS table as TCRdb keeps it, with only in-frame sequences that have V and J called. A part of the clones is gone; compared with another copy, unresolved V genes explain less than half, and the rest is unexplained. D and trimming come from the DNA, and the V and J calls and clone size come from that table. This sample gives some 150,000 clones in total; around 89% of them show up just once. Roughly 16% of the sample lies in the top ten.

In light of the paper, this sample's time point label describes: baseline before first vaccination. The vaccinee samples were drawn from two UK trials, COV001 and COV002, one of which was a single-blind randomized controlled phase 2/3 trial testing AZD1222 (ChAdOx1 nCoV-19) in healthy adults. For TCRbeta chain sequencing, PBMC samples were collected from trial participants at day 0 and at day 28 after the second dose. The data are from a study of T cell responses to AZD1222 COVID-19 vaccine (dated by TCRdb to about 2021). Notes on the research overall: AZD1222 recipients whose second dose came at about 4 weeks and those whose second dose came at about 12 weeks were combined into one group, since spike-specific TCR depth and breadth did not differ between the two schedules. TCR sequencing covered roughly 230 trial participants: 200 to 210 given two doses of AZD1222 and approximately 26 given two doses of MenACWY control vaccine. Trial participants were enrolled by age into subgroups of 18-55, 56-69 and 70-plus years, and around 140, 26 and 57 TCR-sequenced participants, respectively, were included in these subgroups. Points the paper makes about the study in general: Participants were mostly white British and included more females than males, and it was suggested by the authors that clonal diversity may have been underestimated. Conclusions about previously exposed vaccinees are limited, since just five or six AZD1222 recipients were seropositive for SARS-CoV-2 at baseline. Epitopes outside the regions mutated in the B.1.351 and B.1.1.7 variants were reportedly recognized by nearly half of the unique spike-specific TCRs. Because no day 14 peak-response samples were available, repertoires were characterized only after the peak T cell response. In the small 56-69-year group, the increase in depth fell short of significance, most likely because of low power. After two AZD1222 doses, both the breadth and the depth of spike-specific TCRs were significantly higher than at day 0 and than in MenACWY recipients. The whole spike protein was spanned by vaccine-associated CD4 TCRs, and dominant responses were seen in regions 160-218 and 743-854.

CDR1 and CDR2, looked up from the germline V gene (reference sequence), are LNHDA and SQIVND. From the cysteine up to the phenylalanine, the CDR3 has a length of 16 residues. Just CDR3 DNA is preserved here, 48 bases in frame from base 1. Trimming removed 6 bases from V and 2 bases from J, leaving 17 bases between the germline ends. The sequencing here drew on peripheral blood, taken on day 0 of AZD1222 vaccination. This sequence uses TRBV19 and TRBJ2-1, and the D gene may be TRBD1, 5 bases matching. This TCR was recovered from an adult in good health. In nucleotide form, the sequence is TGTGCCAGTAGCACCTATGGGGCCGGGCCCTACAATGAGCAGTTCTTC. It translates to CASSTYGAGPYNEQFF.